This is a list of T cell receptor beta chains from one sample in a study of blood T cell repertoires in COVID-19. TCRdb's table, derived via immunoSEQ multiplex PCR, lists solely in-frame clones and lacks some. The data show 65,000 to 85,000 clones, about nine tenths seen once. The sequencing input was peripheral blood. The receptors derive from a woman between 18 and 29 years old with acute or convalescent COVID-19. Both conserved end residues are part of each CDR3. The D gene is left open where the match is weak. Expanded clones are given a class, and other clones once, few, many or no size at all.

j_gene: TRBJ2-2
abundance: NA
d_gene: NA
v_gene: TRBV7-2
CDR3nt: TGTGCCAGCAGCCCGGGTGCCGGGGAGCTGTTTTTT
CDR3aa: CASSPGAGELFF

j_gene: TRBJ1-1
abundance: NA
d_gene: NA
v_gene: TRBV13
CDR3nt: TGTGCCAGCACCCCGGTCGGGAACACTGAAGCTTTCTTT
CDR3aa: CASTPVGNTEAFF

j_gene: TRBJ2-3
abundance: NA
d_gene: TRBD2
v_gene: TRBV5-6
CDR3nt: TGTGCCAGCAGCTTGGAGGTTAGCGGGGGGGAAACAGATACGCAGTATTTT
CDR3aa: CASSLEVSGGETDTQYF

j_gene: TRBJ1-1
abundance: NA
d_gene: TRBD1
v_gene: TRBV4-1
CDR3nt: TGCGCCAGCAGGTCCGACAGGGGGGGAATTGAAGCTTTCTTT
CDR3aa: CASRSDRGGIEAFF

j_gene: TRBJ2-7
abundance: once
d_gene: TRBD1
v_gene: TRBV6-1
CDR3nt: TGTGCCAGCAGTGAAGGACAGGGGATAACCTACGAGCAGTACTTC
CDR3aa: CASSEGQGITYEQYF

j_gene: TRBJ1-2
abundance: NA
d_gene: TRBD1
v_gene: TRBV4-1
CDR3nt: TGCGCCAGCAGCCAAGGAAGACTAGGGGGCGCCTATGGCTACACCTTC
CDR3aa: CASSQGRLGGAYGYTF

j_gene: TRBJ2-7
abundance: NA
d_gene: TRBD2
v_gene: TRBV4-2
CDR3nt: TGTGCCAGCAGCCTTTCTAGCGGGGCAGCCTACGAGCAGTACTTC
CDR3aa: CASSLSSGAAYEQYF

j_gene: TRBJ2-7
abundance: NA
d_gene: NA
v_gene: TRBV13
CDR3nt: TGTGCCAGCAGCTTAGGGAACAGTGCAAATTACGAGCAGTACTTC
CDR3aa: CASSLGNSANYEQYF

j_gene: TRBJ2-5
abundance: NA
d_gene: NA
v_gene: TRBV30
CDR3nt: TGTGCCTGGAGGGGCGTCGAGACCCAGTACTTC
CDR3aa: CAWRGVETQYF

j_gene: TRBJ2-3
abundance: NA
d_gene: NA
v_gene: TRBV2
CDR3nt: TGTGCCACCATCGTCCCCCAGGGATTCGGGACAGATACGCAGTATTTT
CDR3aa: CATIVPQGFGTDTQYF

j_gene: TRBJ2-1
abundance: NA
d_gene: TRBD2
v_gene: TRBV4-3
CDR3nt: TGCGCCAGCAGCCAGGGACTAGCGAACAATGAGCAGTTCTTC
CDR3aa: CASSQGLANNEQFF

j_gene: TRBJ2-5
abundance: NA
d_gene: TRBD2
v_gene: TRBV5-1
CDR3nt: TGCGCCAGCAGCCCGACGGGGGGACAAGAGACCCAGTACTTC
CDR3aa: CASSPTGGQETQYF

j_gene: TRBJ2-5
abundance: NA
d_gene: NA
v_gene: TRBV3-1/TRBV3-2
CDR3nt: TGTGCCAGCAGCCAAGATCCCACAGATGAAGAGACCCAGTACTTC
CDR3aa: CASSQDPTDEETQYF

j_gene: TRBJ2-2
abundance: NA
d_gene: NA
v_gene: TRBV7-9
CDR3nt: TGTGCCAGCAGGGGACTGTTCACCGGGGAGCTGTTTTTT
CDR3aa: CASRGLFTGELFF

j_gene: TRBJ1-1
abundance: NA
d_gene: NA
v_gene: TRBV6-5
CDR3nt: TGTGCCAGCAGAACATCGCGAGGGTTGGACACTGAAGCTTTCTTT
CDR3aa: CASRTSRGLDTEAFF

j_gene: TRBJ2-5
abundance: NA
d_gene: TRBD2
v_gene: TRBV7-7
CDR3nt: TGTGCCAGCAGCTTAGCTAGTAGCGGGGGGGAGACCCAGTACTTC
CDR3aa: CASSLASSGGETQYF

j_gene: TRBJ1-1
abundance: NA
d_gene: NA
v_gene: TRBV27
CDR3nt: TGTGCCAGCAAGAAGGGAGACACTGAAGCTTTCTTT
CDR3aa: CASKKGDTEAFF

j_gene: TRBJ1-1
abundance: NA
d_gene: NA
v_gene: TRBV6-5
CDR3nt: TGTGCCAGCAGTTACTCGATAGGAGTGAACACTGAAGCTTTCTTT
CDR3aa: CASSYSIGVNTEAFF

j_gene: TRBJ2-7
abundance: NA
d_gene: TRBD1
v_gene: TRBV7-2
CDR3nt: TGTGCCAGCAGCCCCATCACAGGGGCGACCTCAGAGCAGTACTTC
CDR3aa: CASSPITGATSEQYF

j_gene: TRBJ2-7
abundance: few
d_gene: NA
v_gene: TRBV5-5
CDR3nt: TGTGCCAGCAGCAGTTCTAGTGGTGAGCAGTACTTC
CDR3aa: CASSSSSGEQYF

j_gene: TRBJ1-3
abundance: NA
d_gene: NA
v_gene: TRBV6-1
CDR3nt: TGTGCCAGCAGTGAAGTGCTAAGTCTCTCTGGAAACACCATATATTTT
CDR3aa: CASSEVLSLSGNTIYF

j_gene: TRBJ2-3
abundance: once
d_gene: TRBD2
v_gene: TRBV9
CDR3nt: TGTGCCAGCAGCGAAGGCGGGAGGGGCACAGATACGCAGTATTTT
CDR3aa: CASSEGGRGTDTQYF

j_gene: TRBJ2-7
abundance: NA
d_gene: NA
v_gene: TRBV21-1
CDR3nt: TGTGCCAGCAGCAAAGGCCCCCCCTTAGCTAGCTCCTACGAGCAGTACTTC
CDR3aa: CASSKGPPLASSYEQYF

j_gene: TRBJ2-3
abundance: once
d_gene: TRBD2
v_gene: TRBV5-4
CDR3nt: TGTGCCAGCAGCTTGGGACTAGCGGGACTCACAGATACGCAGTATTTT
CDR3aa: CASSLGLAGLTDTQYF

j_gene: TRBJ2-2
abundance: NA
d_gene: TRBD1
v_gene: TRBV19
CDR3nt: TGTGCCAGTAGACAAACAGGGGGTGCGGGCACCGGGGAGCTGTTTTTT
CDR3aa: CASRQTGGAGTGELFF

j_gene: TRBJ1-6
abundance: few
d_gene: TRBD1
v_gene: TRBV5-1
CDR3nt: TGCGCCAGCAGCGTCACAGGGGCGAACTCACCCCTCCACTTT
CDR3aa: CASSVTGANSPLHF

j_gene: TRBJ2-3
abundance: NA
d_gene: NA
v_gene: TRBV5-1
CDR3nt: TGCGCCAGCAGCTTGGTGGACAGATACACAGATACGCAGTATTTT
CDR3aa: CASSLVDRYTDTQYF

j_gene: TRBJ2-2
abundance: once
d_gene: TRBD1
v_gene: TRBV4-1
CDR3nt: TGCGCCAGCAGCCACGGACAGGGGGGCACCGGGGAGCTGTTTTTT
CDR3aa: CASSHGQGGTGELFF

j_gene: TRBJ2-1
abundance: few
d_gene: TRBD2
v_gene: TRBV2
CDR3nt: TGTGCCAACACAGACACGCGGGGGAATGAGCAGTTCTTC
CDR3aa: CANTDTRGNEQFF

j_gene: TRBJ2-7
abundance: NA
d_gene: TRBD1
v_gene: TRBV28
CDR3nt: TGTGCCAGCAGTCCGGGACAGGGCTACGAGCAGTACTTC
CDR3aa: CASSPGQGYEQYF

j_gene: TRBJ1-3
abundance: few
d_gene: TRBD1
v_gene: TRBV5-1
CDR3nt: TGCGCCAGCAGCTCTGGACAGGGACTCTCTGGAAACACCATATATTTT
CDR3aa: CASSSGQGLSGNTIYF

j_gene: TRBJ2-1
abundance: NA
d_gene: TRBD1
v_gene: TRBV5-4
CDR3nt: TGTGCCAGCAGCAAAGCCGGGACAGGGGTAACCTACAATGAGCAGTTCTTC
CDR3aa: CASSKAGTGVTYNEQFF

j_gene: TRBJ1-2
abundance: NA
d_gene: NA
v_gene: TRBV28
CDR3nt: TGTGCCAGCAGTTTACGGGGGGCGCTCGGCTACACCTTC
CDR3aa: CASSLRGALGYTF

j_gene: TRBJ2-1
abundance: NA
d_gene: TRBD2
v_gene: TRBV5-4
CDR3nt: TGTGCCAGCAGCTTAAGGATGACTAGCGGGGGAGACAATGAGCAGTTCTTC
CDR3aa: CASSLRMTSGGDNEQFF

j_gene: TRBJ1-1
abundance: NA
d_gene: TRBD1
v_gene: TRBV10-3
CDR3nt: TGTGCCATCAGTGGGGGTCAGGGGGTGTTAACTGAAGCTTTCTTT
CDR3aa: CAISGGQGVLTEAFF

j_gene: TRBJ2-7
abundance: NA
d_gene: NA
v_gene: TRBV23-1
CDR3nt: TGCGCCAGCAGTCAATCAGGAGCGCGGGCGAATTGCGAGCAGTACTTC
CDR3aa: CASSQSGARANCEQYF

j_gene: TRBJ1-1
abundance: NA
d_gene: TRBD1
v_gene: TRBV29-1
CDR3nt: TGCAGCGTCTCCAGGGGGCGAAACACTGAAGCTTTCTTT
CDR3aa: CSVSRGRNTEAFF

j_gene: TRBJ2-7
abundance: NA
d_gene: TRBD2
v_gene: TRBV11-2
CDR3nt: TGTGCCAGCAGCTTGGGACTAGCGGGAGAGTACGAGCAGTACTTC
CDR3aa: CASSLGLAGEYEQYF

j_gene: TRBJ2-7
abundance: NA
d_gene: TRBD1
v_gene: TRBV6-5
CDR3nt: TGTGCCAGCAGTTACTGGGGGACAGGTGAGCAGTACTTC
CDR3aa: CASSYWGTGEQYF

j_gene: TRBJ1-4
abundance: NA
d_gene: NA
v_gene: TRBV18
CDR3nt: TGTGCCAGCTCACCATTTGACAGTGTGGGCGCTAATGAAAAACTGTTTTTT
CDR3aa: CASSPFDSVGANEKLFF

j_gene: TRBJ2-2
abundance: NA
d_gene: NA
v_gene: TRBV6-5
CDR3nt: TGTGCCAGCAGTTCTGCGTTAGCGGACACCGGGGAGCTGTTTTTT
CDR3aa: CASSSALADTGELFF

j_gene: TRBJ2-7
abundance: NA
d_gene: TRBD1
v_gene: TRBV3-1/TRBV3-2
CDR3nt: TGTGCCAGCAGACCCGGGACAGGGTCGTACGAGCAGTACTTC
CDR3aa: CASRPGTGSYEQYF

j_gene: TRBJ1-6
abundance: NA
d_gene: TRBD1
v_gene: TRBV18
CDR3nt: TGTGCCAGCTCGGAACGACAGGGATCTATGGGATCACCCCTCCACTTT
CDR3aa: CASSERQGSMGSPLHF

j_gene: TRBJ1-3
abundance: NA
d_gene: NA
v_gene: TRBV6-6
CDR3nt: TGTGCCAGCACTACGGCTGGAAACACCATATATTTT
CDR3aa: CASTTAGNTIYF

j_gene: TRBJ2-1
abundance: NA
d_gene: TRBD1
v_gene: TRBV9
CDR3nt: TGTGCCAGCAGCGAGGGACAGGGGGCTCGGTCCCCCAACTACAATGAGCAGTTCTTC
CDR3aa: CASSEGQGARSPNYNEQFF

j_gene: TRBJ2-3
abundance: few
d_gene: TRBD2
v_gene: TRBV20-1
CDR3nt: TGCAGTGCTGGCGGGGGATATACGCAGTATTTT
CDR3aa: CSAGGGYTQYF

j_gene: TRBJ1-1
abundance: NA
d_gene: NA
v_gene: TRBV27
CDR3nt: TGTGCCAGCAGTTTAGACGGGGGGAACACTGAAGCTTTCTTT
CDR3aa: CASSLDGGNTEAFF

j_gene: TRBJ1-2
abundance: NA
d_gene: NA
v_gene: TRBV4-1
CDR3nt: TGCGCCAGCAGCCAAACAGTGGGAGAAAGCTACACCTTC
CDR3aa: CASSQTVGESYTF

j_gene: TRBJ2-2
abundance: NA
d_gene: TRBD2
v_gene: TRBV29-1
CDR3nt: TGCAGCGTTGAGGGACTAGCGGGAAGGTCCGGGGAGCTGTTTTTT
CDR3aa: CSVEGLAGRSGELFF

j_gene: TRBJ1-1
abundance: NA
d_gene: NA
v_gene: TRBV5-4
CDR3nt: TGTGCCAGCAGCTTGGCGGTAAATAGAATGAACACTGAAGCTTTCTTT
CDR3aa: CASSLAVNRMNTEAFF

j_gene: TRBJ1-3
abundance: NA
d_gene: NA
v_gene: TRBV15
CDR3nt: TGTGCCACCAGCAGAGATATACTGAGCTCTGGAAACACCATATATTTT
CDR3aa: CATSRDILSSGNTIYF

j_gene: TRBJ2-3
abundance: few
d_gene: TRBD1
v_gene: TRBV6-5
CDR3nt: TGTGCCAGCAGCCCCGACAGGGTTTCAGATACGCAGTATTTT
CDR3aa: CASSPDRVSDTQYF

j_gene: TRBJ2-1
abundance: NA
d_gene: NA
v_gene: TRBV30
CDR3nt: TGTGCCCCTCACTACCGGAGTGAGCAGTTCTTC
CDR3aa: CAPHYRSEQFF

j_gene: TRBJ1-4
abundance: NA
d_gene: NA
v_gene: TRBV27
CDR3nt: TGTGCCAGCAGTTTAAATCCAGCAACTAATGAAAAACTGTTTTTT
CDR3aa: CASSLNPATNEKLFF